This entry features one T cell receptor beta chain sequence. Its antigen is undetermined. This table comes from immunoSEQ multiplex PCR, and its TCRdb copy is limited to in-frame clones, with some not included. The table records about 38,000 clones, 70% to 75% of them present only once. CDR3 length: 15 residues. Trimming took off 6 bases at V and 2 bases at J, with 17 bases between the two ends. CDR1 is GTSNPN and CDR2 is SVGIG in the germline V gene (reference sequence). This entry belongs to a study of radiotherapy plus CTLA-4 blockade in lung cancer. The wider study: In 18% of patients, objective responses were seen; approximately 34% had disease control.

Study-wide results and limits: Increased serum interferon-beta after radiation also reportedly predicted response strongly. Clones of tumor-derived TCRs expanded in blood after radiotherapy plus ipilimumab.

CTLA-4 blockade with ipilimumab, together with focal radiation, was given to patients with chemo-refractory metastatic non-small-cell lung cancer. The clonotype comes from a human donor with non-small cell lung cancer who had stable disease on radiotherapy plus ipilimumab. The specimen comprised peripheral blood, sampled from a patient treated with radiotherapy plus ipilimumab. This chain links TRBV30 with TRBJ2-1; no firm D call. The chain's CDR3 is CACQLKGSAYNEQFF. CDR3 bases: TGTGCCTGCCAACTAAAGGGCAGCGCCTACAATGAGCAGTTCTTC.